This TCR beta chain was sequenced during a study of T cell repertoires in cytomegalovirus infection. Study overall: Matching HLA type, along with CMV infection, was indicated by public TCR beta signatures. Study results and caveats: HLA-C-restricted CMV clonotypes gave the most frequent clonotype in two of eight donors.

On this clonotype: Antigen: not known. This may be a read error, as it is one base from a much larger clone.

One entry per CDR3 protein results from TCRdb running MiXCR on the reads. Of under 800,000 distinct CDR3 sequences in the sample, 24% were seen once. The sequence was obtained from a human donor in good health (CMV status not recorded). Some clones in this sample may be carry-over from other donors' samples. The sample taken for sequencing was CD8+ T cells from PBMCs.

CDR3 protein: CASSPIPRQPLPLHF. CDR3 nucleotide sequence: TGTGCCAGCAGTCCCATCCCTAGGCAGCCCTTACCCCTCCACTTT. The V call is TRBV28, the J call TRBJ1-6; D gene unclear. This CDR3 spans 15 amino acids. Trimming pared 5 bases from V and 12 bases from J, leaving 20 bases between. Germline loops: CDR1 MDHEN, CDR2 SYDVKM.